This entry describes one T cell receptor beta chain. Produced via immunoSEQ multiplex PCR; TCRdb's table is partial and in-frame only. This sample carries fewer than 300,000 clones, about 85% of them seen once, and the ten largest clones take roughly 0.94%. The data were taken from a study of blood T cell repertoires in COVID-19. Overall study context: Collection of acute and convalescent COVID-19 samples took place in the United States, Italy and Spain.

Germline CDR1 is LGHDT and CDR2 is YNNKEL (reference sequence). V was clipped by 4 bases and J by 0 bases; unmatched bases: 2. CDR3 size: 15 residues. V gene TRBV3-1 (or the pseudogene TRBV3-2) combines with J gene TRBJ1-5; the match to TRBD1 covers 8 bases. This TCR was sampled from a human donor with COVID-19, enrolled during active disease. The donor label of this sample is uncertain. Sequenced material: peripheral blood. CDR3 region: CASSPGTGSNQPQHF. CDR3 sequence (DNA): TGTGCCAGCAGCCCCGGGACAGGTAGCAATCAGCCCCAGCATTTT.